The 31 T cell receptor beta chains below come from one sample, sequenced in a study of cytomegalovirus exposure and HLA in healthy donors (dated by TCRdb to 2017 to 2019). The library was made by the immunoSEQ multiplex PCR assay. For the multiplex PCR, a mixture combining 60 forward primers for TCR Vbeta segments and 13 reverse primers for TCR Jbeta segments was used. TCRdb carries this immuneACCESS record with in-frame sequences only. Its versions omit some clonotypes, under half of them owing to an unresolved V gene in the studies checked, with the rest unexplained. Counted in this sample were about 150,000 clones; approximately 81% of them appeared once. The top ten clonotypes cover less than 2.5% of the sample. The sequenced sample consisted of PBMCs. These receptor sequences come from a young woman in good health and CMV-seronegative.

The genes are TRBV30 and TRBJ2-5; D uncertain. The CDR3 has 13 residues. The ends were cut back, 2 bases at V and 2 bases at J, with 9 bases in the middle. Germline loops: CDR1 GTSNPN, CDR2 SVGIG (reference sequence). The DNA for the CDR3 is TGTGCCTGGAGTCGAGTATTTCAAGAGACCCAGTACTTC. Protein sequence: CAWSRVFQETQYF.

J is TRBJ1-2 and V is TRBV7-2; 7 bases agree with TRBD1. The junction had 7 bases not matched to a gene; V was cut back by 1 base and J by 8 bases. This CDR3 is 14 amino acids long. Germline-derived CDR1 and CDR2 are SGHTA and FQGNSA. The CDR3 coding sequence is TGTGCCAGCAGCTTAGGTCCGACAGGGTTCGGCTACACCTTC. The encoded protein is CASSLGPTGFGYTF.

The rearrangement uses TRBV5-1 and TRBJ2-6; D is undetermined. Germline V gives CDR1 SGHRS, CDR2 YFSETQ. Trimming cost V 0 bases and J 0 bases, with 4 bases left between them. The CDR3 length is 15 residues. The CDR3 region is CASSLESSGANVLTF. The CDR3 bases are TGCGCCAGCAGCTTGGAGAGCTCTGGGGCCAACGTCCTGACTTTC.

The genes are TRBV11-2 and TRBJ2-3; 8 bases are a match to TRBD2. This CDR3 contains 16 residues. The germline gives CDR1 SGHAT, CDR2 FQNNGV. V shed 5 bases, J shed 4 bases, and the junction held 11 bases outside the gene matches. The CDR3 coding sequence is TGTGCCAGCAGCCGCCCTGGTAGCGGGATAGCAGATACGCAGTATTTT. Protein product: CASSRPGSGIADTQYF.

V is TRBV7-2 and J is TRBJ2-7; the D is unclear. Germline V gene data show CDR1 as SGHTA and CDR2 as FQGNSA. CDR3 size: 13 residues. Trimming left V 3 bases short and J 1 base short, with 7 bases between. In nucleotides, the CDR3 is TGTGCCAGCAGCTTTAGTGCGTCCTACGAGCAGTACTTC. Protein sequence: CASSFSASYEQYF. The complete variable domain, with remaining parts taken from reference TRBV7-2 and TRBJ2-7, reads GAGVSQSPSNKVTEKGKDVELRCDPISGHTALYWYRQSLGQGLEFLIYFQGNSAPDKSGLPSDRFSAERTGGSVSTLTIQRTQQEDSAVYLCASSFSASYEQYFGPGTRLTVT.

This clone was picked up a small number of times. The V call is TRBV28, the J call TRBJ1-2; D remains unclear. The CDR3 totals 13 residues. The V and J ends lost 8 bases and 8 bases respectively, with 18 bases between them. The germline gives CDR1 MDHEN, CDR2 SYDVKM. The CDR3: CASLRPTPVGYTF. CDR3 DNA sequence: TGTGCCAGCCTTAGACCGACACCGGTGGGCTACACCTTC.

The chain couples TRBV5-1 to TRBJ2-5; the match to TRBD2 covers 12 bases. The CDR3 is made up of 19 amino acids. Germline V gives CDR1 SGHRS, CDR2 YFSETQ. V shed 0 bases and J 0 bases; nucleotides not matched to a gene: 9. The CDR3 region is CASSLALLAGGGYQETQYF. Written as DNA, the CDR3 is TGCGCCAGCAGCTTGGCCTTACTAGCGGGGGGCGGGTACCAAGAGACCCAGTACTTC.

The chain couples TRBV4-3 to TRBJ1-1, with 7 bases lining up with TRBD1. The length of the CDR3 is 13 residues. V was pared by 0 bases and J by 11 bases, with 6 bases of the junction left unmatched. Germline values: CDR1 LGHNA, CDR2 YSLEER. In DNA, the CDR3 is TGCGCCAGCAGCCAAGAGGTAAACAGGGGCGCTTTCTTT. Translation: CASSQEVNRGAFF.

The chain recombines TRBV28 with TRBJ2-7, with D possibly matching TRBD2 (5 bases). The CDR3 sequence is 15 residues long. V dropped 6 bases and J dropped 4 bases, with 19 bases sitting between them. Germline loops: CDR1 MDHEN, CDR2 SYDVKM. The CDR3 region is CASREVSPGKYEQYF. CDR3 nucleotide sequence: TGTGCCAGCAGGGAGGTCTCCCCCGGGAAGTACGAGCAGTACTTC.

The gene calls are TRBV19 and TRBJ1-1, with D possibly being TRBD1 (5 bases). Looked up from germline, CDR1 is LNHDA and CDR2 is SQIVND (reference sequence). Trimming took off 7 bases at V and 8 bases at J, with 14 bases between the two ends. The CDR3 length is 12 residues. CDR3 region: CASTALGGEAFF. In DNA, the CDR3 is TGTGCCAGTACCGCGCTTGGGGGGGAAGCTTTCTTT.

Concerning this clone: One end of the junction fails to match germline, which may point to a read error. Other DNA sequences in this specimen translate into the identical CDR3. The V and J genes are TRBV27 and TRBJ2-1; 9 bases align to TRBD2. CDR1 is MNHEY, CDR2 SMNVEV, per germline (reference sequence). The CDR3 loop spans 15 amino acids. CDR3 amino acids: CASSPGLAPYNEQFF. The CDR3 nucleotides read TGTGCCAGCAGTCCCGGACTAGCGCCTTACAATGAACAGTTCTTC.

The CDR3, as DNA: TGTGCCAGCAGTGAATATAGACAGAGCTATGGCTACACCTTC. This sequence encodes CASSEYRQSYGYTF. V usage is TRBV6-1 and J usage is TRBJ1-2, with D perhaps TRBD1 (5 bases). The germline CDR1 and CDR2 sequences are MNHNS and SASEGT. CDR3 size: 14 residues. The V and J ends lost 2 bases and 4 bases respectively, with 11 bases between them.

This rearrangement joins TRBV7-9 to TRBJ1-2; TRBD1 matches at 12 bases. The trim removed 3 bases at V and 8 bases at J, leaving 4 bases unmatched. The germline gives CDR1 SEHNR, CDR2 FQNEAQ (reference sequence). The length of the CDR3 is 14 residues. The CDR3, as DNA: TGTGCCAGCAGCTTCGGGACAGGGGGCGAGGGCTACACCTTC. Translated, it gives CASSFGTGGEGYTF.

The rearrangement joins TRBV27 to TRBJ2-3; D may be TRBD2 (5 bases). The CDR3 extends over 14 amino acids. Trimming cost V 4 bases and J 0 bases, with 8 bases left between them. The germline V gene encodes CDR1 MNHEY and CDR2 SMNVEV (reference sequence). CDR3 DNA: TGTGCCAGCAGTTCGAGGACTAGCACAGATACGCAGTATTTT. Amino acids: CASSSRTSTDTQYF.

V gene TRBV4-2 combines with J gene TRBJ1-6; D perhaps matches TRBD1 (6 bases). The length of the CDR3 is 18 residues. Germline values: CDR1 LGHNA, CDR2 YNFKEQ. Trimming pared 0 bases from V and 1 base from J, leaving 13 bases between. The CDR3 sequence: CASSQEWIRGSYNSPLHF. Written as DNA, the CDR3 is TGTGCCAGCAGCCAAGAATGGATCAGGGGATCCTATAATTCACCCCTCCACTTT.

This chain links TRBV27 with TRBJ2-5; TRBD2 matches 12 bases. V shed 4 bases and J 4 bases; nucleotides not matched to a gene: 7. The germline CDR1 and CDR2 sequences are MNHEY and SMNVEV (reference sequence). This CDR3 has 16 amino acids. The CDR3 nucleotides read TGTGCCAGCAGTTCCGCTAGCGGGAGGGGGTCAGAGACCCAGTACTTC. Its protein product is CASSSASGRGSETQYF.

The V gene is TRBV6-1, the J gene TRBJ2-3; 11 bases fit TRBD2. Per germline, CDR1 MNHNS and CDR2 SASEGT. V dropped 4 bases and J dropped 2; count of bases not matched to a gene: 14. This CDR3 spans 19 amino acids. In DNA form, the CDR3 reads TGTGCCAGCAGTGCCTTTGCATCCGGGACTAGCGGATTCACAGATACGCAGTATTTT. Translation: CASSAFASGTSGFTDTQYF.

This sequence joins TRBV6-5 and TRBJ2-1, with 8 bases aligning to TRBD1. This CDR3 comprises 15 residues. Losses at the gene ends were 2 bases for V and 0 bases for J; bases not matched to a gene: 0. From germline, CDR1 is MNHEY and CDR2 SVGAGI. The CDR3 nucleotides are TGTGCCAGCAGTTACACAGGGGGCTCCTACAATGAGCAGTTCTTC. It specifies CASSYTGGSYNEQFF.

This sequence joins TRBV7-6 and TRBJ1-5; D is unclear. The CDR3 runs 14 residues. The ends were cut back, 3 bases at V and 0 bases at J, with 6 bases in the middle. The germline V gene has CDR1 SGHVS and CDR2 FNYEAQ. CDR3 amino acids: CASSLADSNQPQHF. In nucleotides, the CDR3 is TGTGCCAGCAGCTTGGCAGATAGCAATCAGCCCCAGCATTTT.

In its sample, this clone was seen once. The CDR3 loop reads CSADRGHDTQYF. The DNA of the CDR3 is TGCAGCGCCGACAGGGGGCATGATACGCAGTATTTT. The chain joins TRBV29-1 to TRBJ2-3; 10 nucleotides line up with TRBD1. Per germline, CDR1 SQVTM and CDR2 ANQGSEA. J gave up 6 bases and V 7 bases, and 4 bases lay outside the gene matches. CDR3 size: 12 residues.

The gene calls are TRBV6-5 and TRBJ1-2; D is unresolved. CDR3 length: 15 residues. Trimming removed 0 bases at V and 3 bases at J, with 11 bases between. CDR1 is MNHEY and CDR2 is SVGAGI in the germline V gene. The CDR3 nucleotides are TGTGCCAGCAGTTACTCTCCCGGGTACGACTATGGCTACACCTTC. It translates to CASSYSPGYDYGYTF.

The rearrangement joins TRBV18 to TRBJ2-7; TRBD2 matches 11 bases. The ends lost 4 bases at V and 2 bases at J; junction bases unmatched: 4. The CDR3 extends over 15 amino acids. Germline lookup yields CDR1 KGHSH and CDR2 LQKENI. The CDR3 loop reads CASSQLAGVTYEQYF. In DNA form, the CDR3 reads TGTGCCAGCTCACAACTAGCGGGAGTTACCTACGAGCAGTACTTC.

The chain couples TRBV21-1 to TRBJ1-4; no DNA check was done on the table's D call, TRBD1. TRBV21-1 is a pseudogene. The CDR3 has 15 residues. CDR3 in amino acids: CASSKGNRCKEKLFF. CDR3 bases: TGTGCCAGCAGCAAAGGTAACAGATGTAAGGAAAAACTGTTTTTT.

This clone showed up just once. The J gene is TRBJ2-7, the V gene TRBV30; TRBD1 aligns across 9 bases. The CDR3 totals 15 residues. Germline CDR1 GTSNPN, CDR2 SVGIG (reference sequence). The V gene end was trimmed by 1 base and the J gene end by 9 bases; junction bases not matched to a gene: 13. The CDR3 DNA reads TGTGCCTGGAGTGCCCCCGCGGACAGGGGCAATACGCAGTACTTC. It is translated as CAWSAPADRGNTQYF.

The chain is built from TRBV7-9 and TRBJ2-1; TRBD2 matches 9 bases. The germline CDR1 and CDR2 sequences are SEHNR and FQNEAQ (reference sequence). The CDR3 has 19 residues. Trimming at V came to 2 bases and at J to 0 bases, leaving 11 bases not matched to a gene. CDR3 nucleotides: TGTGCCAGCAGCTTATTTAATTGGGCTAGCGGGGACTCCTACAATGAGCAGTTCTTC. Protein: CASSLFNWASGDSYNEQFF.

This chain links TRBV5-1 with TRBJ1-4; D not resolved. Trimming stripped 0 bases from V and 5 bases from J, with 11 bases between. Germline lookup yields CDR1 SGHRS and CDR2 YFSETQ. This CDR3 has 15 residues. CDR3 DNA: TGCGCCAGCAGCTTGGCCGACACGGTGAATGAAAAACTGTTTTTT. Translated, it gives CASSLADTVNEKLFF.

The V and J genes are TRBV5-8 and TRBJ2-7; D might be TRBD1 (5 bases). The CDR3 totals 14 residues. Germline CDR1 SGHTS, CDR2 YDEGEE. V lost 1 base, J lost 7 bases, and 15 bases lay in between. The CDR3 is CASSLSGSYQEQYF. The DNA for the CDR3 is TGTGCCAGCAGCTTGTCAGGGTCTTATCAAGAGCAGTACTTC.

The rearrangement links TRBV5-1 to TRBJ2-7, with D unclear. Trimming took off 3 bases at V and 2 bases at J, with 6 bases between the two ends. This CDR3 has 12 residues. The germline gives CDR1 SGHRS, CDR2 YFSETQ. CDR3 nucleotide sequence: TGCGCCAGCAGCTCGTCCCCCTACGAGCAGTACTTC. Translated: CASSSSPYEQYF.

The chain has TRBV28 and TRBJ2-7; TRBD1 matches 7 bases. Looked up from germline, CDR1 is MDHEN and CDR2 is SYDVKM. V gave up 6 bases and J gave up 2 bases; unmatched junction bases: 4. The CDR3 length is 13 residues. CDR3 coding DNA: TGTGCCAGCAGGCCGACAGGGACCTACGAGCAGTACTTC. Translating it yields CASRPTGTYEQYF. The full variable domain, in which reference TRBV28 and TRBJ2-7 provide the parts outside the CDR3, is DVKVTQSSRYLVKRTGEKVFLECVQDMDHENMFWYRQDPGLGLRLIYFSYDVKMKEKGDIPEGYSVSREKKERFSLILESASTNQTSMYLCASRPTGTYEQYFGPGTRLTVT.

The CDR3 sequence: CASSLDRAGNTIYF. In DNA form, the CDR3 reads TGTGCCAGCAGCTTAGACAGGGCGGGAAACACCATATATTTT. The J gene is TRBJ1-3, the V gene TRBV7-6, with a weak D call TRBD1 (6 bases). Germline CDR1 and CDR2: SGHVS and FNYEAQ. The V end was cut by 1 base, the J end by 4 bases, with 8 bases between. This CDR3 spans 14 amino acids.

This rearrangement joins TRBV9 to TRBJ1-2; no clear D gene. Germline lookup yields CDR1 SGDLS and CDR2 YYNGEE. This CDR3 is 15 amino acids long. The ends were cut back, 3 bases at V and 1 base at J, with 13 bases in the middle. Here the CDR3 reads CASSANGRINYGYTF. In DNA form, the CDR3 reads TGTGCCAGCAGCGCTAACGGCAGGATTAACTATGGCTACACCTTC.